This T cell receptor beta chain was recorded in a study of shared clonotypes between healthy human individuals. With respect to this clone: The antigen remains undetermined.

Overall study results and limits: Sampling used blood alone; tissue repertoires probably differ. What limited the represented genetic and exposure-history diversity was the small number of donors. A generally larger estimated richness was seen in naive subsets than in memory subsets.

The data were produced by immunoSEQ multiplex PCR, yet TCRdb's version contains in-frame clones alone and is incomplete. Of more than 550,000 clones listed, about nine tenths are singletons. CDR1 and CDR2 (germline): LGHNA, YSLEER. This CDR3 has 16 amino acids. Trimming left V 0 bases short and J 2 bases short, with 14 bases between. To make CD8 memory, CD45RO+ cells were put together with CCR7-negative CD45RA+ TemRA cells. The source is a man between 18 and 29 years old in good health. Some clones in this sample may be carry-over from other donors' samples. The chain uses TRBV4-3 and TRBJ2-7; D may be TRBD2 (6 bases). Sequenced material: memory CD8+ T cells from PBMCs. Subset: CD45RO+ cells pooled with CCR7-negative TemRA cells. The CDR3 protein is CASSQDFGSEAYEQYF. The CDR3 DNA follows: TGCGCCAGCAGCCAAGATTTCGGGAGTGAAGCCTACGAGCAGTACTTC.